This is a list of T cell receptor beta chains from one sample in a study of blood T cell repertoires in COVID-19. Assay: immunoSEQ multiplex PCR; the TCRdb copy retains only in-frame clones and omits some. Here the sample spans about 100,000 clones, under 90% being singletons. Material for sequencing was peripheral blood. These receptors originate from a human donor in a cohort sampled during active COVID-19. Both conserved end residues are part of each CDR3. Not all rows give a size; the values are once, few, many and, for expanded clones, a class.

TRBV6-6	NA	TRBJ1-3	CASSYGQGSGNTIYF
TRBV5-1	NA	TRBJ2-5	CASSLGGVQETQYF
TRBV5-4	NA	TRBJ2-7	CASSGGRGAAYEQYF
TRBV6-5	NA	TRBJ1-2	CATQGGNYGYTF
TRBV5-1	NA	TRBJ1-1	CASSFRQNPKTEAFF
TRBV24-1	NA	TRBJ2-5	CATSDSPVETQYF
TRBV3-1/TRBV3-2	NA	TRBJ2-7	CASSAGQGLNEQYF
TRBV30	NA	TRBJ1-1	CAWSSQGWNTEAFF
TRBV30	few	TRBJ1-3	CAWSVSRSGNTIYF
TRBV2	NA	TRBJ1-1	CASCYKGGSTEAFF
TRBV7-2	once	TRBJ2-4	CASSFGAKNIQYF
TRBV7-6	once	TRBJ1-1	CASSLGQGYTEAFF
TRBV28	NA	TRBJ1-5	CASSRGGSNQPQHF
TRBV9	once	TRBJ1-2	CASSSRGEKNYGYTF
TRBV7-6	NA	TRBJ2-3	CASSLGTPRGTQYF
TRBV5-4	NA	TRBJ2-3	CASTLQGKRTDTQYF
TRBV5-5	NA	TRBJ1-4	CASSQGQINEKLFF
TRBV3-1/TRBV3-2	once	TRBJ2-3	CASSQENRGPDTQYF
TRBV13	NA	TRBJ1-2	CASRGRGNYGYTF
TRBV3-1/TRBV3-2	NA	TRBJ2-5	CASSQGGEGKKVAASETQYF
TRBV4-3	NA	TRBJ1-3	CASSRVPGTEGNTIYF
TRBV9	NA	TRBJ2-2	CASSAAVRSNTGELFF
TRBV5-4	many	TRBJ1-2	CASSLDRGGYGYTF
TRBV3-1/TRBV3-2	NA	TRBJ2-4	CASSPPRGKNIQYF
TRBV6-2/TRBV6-3	NA	TRBJ2-7	CASSLGTGLRGQYF
TRBV6-5	NA	TRBJ2-2	CASSYGGSGELFF
TRBV6-5	NA	TRBJ2-3	CASKRQGARTDTQYF
TRBV7-2	NA	TRBJ2-1	CASSPRGGNNEQFF
TRBV29-1	NA	TRBJ2-6	CSVGVFLGAGANVLTF
TRBV7-2	NA	TRBJ1-1	CASSPGTSLVEAFF
TRBV6-6	NA	TRBJ2-6	CASSAPGSGANVLTF
TRBV19	NA	TRBJ2-5	CASTLTSSEETQYF
TRBV18	NA	TRBJ2-3	CASSPVDSGDTQYF
TRBV6-2/TRBV6-3	once	TRBJ2-3	CASSYEGARADTQYF
TRBV10-3	NA	TRBJ2-5	CAIRGSGGGETQYF
TRBV6-5	few	TRBJ2-6	CASSYSGTSGANVLTF
TRBV7-2	NA	TRBJ2-3	CASSTSGGADTQYF
TRBV7-6	NA	TRBJ2-5	CASSLSYGGGETQYF
TRBV6-5	NA	TRBJ2-1	CASSYSAENEQFF
TRBV29-1	NA	TRBJ2-3	CSVGQGLADTQYF
TRBV7-2	NA	TRBJ2-1	CASSLVREANNEQFF
TRBV29-1	NA	TRBJ1-4	CSVETGGVGKLFF
TRBV10-1	NA	TRBJ2-1	CASSTGQFDEQFF
TRBV12-3/TRBV12-4	NA	TRBJ2-3	CASRMRDTQYF
TRBV5-4	once	TRBJ1-6	CASSPAGDNSPLHF
TRBV9	NA	TRBJ2-3	CASSADIADTQYF
TRBV10-1	NA	TRBJ2-7	CASRGRTEKGIAYEQYF